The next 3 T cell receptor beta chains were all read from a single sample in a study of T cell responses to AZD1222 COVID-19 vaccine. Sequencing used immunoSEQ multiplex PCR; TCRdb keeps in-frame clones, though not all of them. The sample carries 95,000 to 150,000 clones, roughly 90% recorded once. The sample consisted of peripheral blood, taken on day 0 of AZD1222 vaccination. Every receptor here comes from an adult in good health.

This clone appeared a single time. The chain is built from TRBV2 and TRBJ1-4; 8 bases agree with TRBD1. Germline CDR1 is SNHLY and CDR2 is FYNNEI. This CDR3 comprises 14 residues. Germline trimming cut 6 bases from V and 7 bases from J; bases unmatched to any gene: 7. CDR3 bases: TGTGCCAGCAGGACTACAGGGGGAGGTGAAAAACTGTTTTTT. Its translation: CASRTTGGGEKLFF.

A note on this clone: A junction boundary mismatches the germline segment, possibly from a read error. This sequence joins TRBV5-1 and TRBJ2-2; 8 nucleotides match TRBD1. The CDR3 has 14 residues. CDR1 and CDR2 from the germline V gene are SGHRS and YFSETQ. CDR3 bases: TGCGCCAGCAGCTCAACCCGGGACAGGCCCGAGCAGATTTTT. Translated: CASSSTRDRPEQIF.

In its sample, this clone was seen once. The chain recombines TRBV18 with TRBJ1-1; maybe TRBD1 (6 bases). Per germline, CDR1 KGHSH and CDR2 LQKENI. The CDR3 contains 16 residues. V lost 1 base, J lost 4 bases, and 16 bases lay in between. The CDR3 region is CASSPLGGRGSTEAFF. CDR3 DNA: TGTGCCAGCTCACCACTGGGCGGCAGGGGAAGCACTGAAGCTTTCTTT.